These 20 T cell receptor beta chains were all obtained from the same sample, sequenced in a study of blood T cell repertoires in COVID-19. Only in-frame clones appear in the TCRdb table, and some are missing; sequencing was by immunoSEQ multiplex PCR. The sample holds around 190,000 clones, 81% seen once. The source material was PBMCs or T cells enriched from blood (not recorded which). Receptors were obtained from a middle-aged man who had recovered from COVID-19.

The chain uses TRBV6-5 and TRBJ1-1; no clear D gene. Germline V CDR1 and CDR2: MNHEY, SVGAGI. This CDR3 has 13 residues. V lost 6 bases and J lost 0, with 8 bases in between. CDR3 in amino acids: CASSALLNTEAFF. In DNA form, the CDR3 reads TGTGCCAGCAGCGCGCTCCTGAACACTGAAGCTTTCTTT.

The V and J genes are TRBV4-1 and TRBJ2-2; D is unresolved. Looked up from germline, CDR1 is MGHRA and CDR2 is YSYEKL. Deletions cut 5 bases from V and 5 bases from J, with 6 bases between. CDR3 length equals 12 residues. CDR3 coding DNA: TGCGCCAGCAGCTCTTCTACCGGGGAGCTGTTTTTT. Translation gives CASSSSTGELFF.

This clone appeared once. The genes are TRBV5-1 and TRBJ1-1; the D gene is possibly TRBD1 (5 bases). This CDR3 spans 13 amino acids. Trimming removed 6 bases from V and 1 base from J, with 10 bases in between. Per germline, CDR1 SGHRS and CDR2 YFSETQ. CDR3 amino acids: CASNLDRNTEAFF. CDR3 in DNA: TGCGCCAGCAACCTCGACAGGAACACTGAAGCTTTCTTT.

The chain recombines TRBV3-1 (or the pseudogene TRBV3-2) with TRBJ1-2; 9 bases align to TRBD1. The CDR3 runs to 15 residues. Germline-derived CDR1 and CDR2 are LGHDT and YNNKEL (reference sequence). V lost 4 bases to trimming and J lost 6 bases; unmatched junction nucleotides: 9. CDR3 region: CASSPRDRAKNGYTF. CDR3 DNA: TGTGCCAGCAGCCCCCGGGACAGGGCGAAGAATGGCTACACCTTC.

This sequence joins TRBV7-9 and TRBJ2-5, with 10 bases that match TRBD2. With 7 bases clipped from V and 5 bases from J, the junction kept 19 bases outside the gene matches. The germline V gene encodes CDR1 SEHNR and CDR2 FQNEAQ (reference sequence). The CDR3 length is 18 residues. CDR3 sequence reads: CASTPGGVAGGRRETQYF. The CDR3, as DNA: TGTGCCAGCACCCCCGGGGGGGTAGCGGGAGGACGGAGGGAGACCCAGTACTTC.

The chain carries TRBV12-5 and TRBJ2-3, with TRBD2 matching 7 bases. This CDR3 is 18 amino acids long. The V segment lost 5 bases and the J segment 0 bases; nucleotides outside the gene matches: 14. In germline, CDR1 is LGHNT, CDR2 FRNRAP. CDR3 sequence (DNA): TGTGCTAGTGGTGACCCCCTGCGGGCGGGAGCTAGCACAGATACGCAGTATTTT. It codes for CASGDPLRAGASTDTQYF.

The chain employs TRBV10-3 and TRBJ1-4; 9 bases are shared with TRBD1. The CDR3 is 18 residues long. The J segment lost 0 bases and the V segment lost 5 bases, leaving 10 bases of the junction unmatched. Germline lookup yields CDR1 ENHRY and CDR2 SYGVKD. This CDR3 is CAISRGQGLSTTNEKLFF. The CDR3 DNA reads as TGTGCCATCAGTCGGGGACAGGGATTGAGTACAACTAATGAAAAACTGTTTTTT.

The rearrangement links TRBV25-1 to TRBJ1-3; possible D gene TRBD1, 6 bases. There are 14 residues in the CDR3. Germline V gene sequence: CDR1 MGHDK, CDR2 SYGVNS. V was pared by 6 bases and J by 5 bases, with 14 bases between. The CDR3 is CASRSTGTRNTIYF. CDR3 DNA: TGTGCCAGCAGAAGCACAGGGACCCGAAACACCATATATTTT.

This clone was picked up many times. The chain recombines TRBV19 with TRBJ2-2, with D perhaps matching TRBD1 (5 bases). This CDR3 contains 14 residues. Germline V gene lookup returns CDR1 LNHDA and CDR2 SQIVND (reference sequence). Trimming stripped 7 bases from V and 3 bases from J, with 12 bases between. CDR3 in amino acids: CASILGRDTGELFF. CDR3 bases: TGTGCCAGTATATTGGGGCGCGACACCGGGGAGCTGTTTTTT. Full variable domain (missing parts from reference TRBV19 and TRBJ2-2): DGGITQSPKYLFRKEGQNVTLSCEQNLNHDAMYWYRQDPGQGLRLIYYSQIVNDFQKGDIAEGYSVSREKKESFPLTVTSAQKNPTAFYLCASILGRDTGELFFGEGSRLTVL.

V and J are TRBV27 and TRBJ2-3; a weak D match, TRBD1 (5 bases). Germline-derived CDR1 and CDR2 are MNHEY and SMNVEV (reference sequence). V lost 5 bases, J lost 5 bases, and 14 bases lay in between. The CDR3 has 14 residues. CDR3 nucleotide sequence: TGTGCCAGCAGTGTGATACCCCAGGGAGATACGCAGTATTTT. Its translation: CASSVIPQGDTQYF.

The chain links TRBV10-3 to TRBJ1-3; the D gene is possibly TRBD1 (5 bases). V lost 8 bases and J 0 bases, leaving 14 bases between the germline ends. The CDR3 extends over 15 amino acids. Germline CDR1 reads ENHRY; CDR2 reads SYGVKD. CDR3 sequence reads: CAIGAGSRSGNTIYF. The CDR3 DNA reads TGTGCCATCGGGGCAGGGTCGCGCTCTGGAAACACCATATATTTT.

This chain connects TRBV19 to TRBJ2-2, with D perhaps TRBD2 (6 bases). CDR3 length equals 16 residues. Germline assignment: CDR1 LNHDA and CDR2 SQIVND (reference sequence). The ends were cut back, 11 bases at V and 1 base at J, with 20 bases in the middle. The CDR3 sequence is CASSSGELLNTGELFF. CDR3 DNA: TGTGCCTCTTCATCGGGGGAACTCCTGAACACCGGGGAGCTGTTTTTT.

The chain links TRBV2 to TRBJ2-3; 8 bases align to TRBD2. Per the germline V gene, CDR1 is SNHLY and CDR2 is FYNNEI. CDR3 length equals 14 residues. V shed 5 bases and J 8 bases; nucleotides not matched to a gene: 9. In nucleotides, the CDR3 is TGTGCCAGCAGTTTACGGGAGGGCACCTCTACGCAGTATTTT. This sequence encodes CASSLREGTSTQYF.

The chain employs TRBV7-8 and TRBJ1-2, with TRBD1 matching 9 bases. The CDR3 runs 16 residues. The ends lost 1 base at V and 4 bases at J; junction bases unmatched: 7. Per the germline V gene, CDR1 is SGHVS and CDR2 is FQNEAQ. The DNA of the CDR3 is TGTGCCAGCAGCTTAGGCGGGACAGGGTTTCTCTATGGCTACACCTTC. Its protein product is CASSLGGTGFLYGYTF.

In its sample, this clone was seen once. This rearrangement joins TRBV30 to TRBJ2-5; D remains unclear. CDR1 and CDR2 from the germline V gene are GTSNPN and SVGIG (reference sequence). The CDR3 extends over 11 amino acids. Trimming stripped 4 bases from V and 5 bases from J, with 8 bases between. The CDR3, as DNA: TGTGCCTGGATTTCTTTCGAGACCCAGTACTTC. Protein product: CAWISFETQYF.

The genes are TRBV21-1 and TRBJ1-3; TRBD1 reflects the table's D call only, with no check against the DNA. TRBV21-1 is a pseudogene. The CDR3 has 19 residues. The CDR3 spells CASSEREQGSLSSGNTIYF. DNA for the CDR3: TGTGCCAGCAGCGAAAGGGAGCAGGGGAGCCTGAGCTCTGGAAACACCATATATTTT.

This clone has a count of ten or more. The rearrangement links TRBV7-6 to TRBJ1-2, with D possibly being TRBD1 (6 bases). V lost 5 bases and J lost 2, with 9 bases in between. Per the germline V gene, CDR1 is SGHVS and CDR2 is FNYEAQ. The CDR3 contains 13 residues. The CDR3 loop is CASSRQENYGYTF. The CDR3 DNA reads as TGTGCCAGCAGCCGACAGGAGAACTATGGCTACACCTTC.

Only a few counts were recorded for this clone. The chain joins TRBV2 to TRBJ2-1, with 7 bases fitting TRBD2. CDR1 and CDR2 (germline): SNHLY, FYNNEI. This CDR3 comprises 14 residues. V lost 8 bases and J lost 7; bases outside the gene matches: 11. The CDR3 DNA reads TGTGCCAGCCGGCCTGGGGAGGGGAGAAATGAGCAGTTCTTC. As protein: CASRPGEGRNEQFF.

The CDR3 is CASSVSGGGADTQYF. The CDR3 nucleotides read TGTGCCAGCAGCGTAAGCGGGGGTGGGGCAGATACGCAGTATTTT. The chain employs TRBV9 and TRBJ2-3, with TRBD2 identical over 8 bases. The length of the CDR3 is 15 residues. The germline V gene has CDR1 SGDLS and CDR2 YYNGEE. V shed 1 base, J shed 4 bases, and the junction held 5 bases outside the gene matches.

The chain employs TRBV3-1 (or the pseudogene TRBV3-2) and TRBJ2-1, with 10 positions matching TRBD2. Germline V gene data show CDR1 as LGHDT and CDR2 as YNNKEL (reference sequence). CDR3 length: 17 amino acids. The V and J ends lost 1 base and 2 bases, in that order; junction bases with no gene match: 5. CDR3 nucleotides: TGTGCCAGCAGCCAAGGGTCCAGCGGGGGGGCCTACAATGAGCAGTTCTTC. Its protein product is CASSQGSSGGAYNEQFF.